The next 24 T cell receptor beta chains were all read from a single sample in a study of blood T cell repertoires in COVID-19. TCRdb keeps only in-frame clones here, not all; method: immunoSEQ multiplex PCR. The data contain around 120,000 clones, approximately 88% of them singletons. Sample: peripheral blood. The receptors stem from a man in his fifties with acute or convalescent COVID-19.

The chain has TRBV30 and TRBJ1-4; 10 bases map to TRBD1. CDR3 length: 18 residues. The J segment lost 0 bases and the V segment lost 3 bases, leaving 10 bases of the junction unmatched. The germline gives CDR1 GTSNPN, CDR2 SVGIG (reference sequence). CDR3: CAWSPSRDRGTTNEKLFF. As DNA, the CDR3 is TGTGCCTGGAGCCCGAGCCGGGACAGGGGTACAACTAATGAAAAACTGTTTTTT.

V gene TRBV9 combines with J gene TRBJ2-2, with a tentative D call TRBD1 (6 bases). Trimming removed 3 bases from V and 7 bases from J, with 13 bases in between. In germline, CDR1 is SGDLS, CDR2 YYNGEE. This CDR3 is 14 amino acids long. CDR3 in amino acids: CASSATGYGGELFF. CDR3 in DNA: TGTGCCAGCAGCGCAACAGGGTATGGCGGGGAGCTGTTTTTT. The full variable domain, its missing parts supplied by reference TRBV9 and TRBJ2-2, is DSGVTQTPKHLITATGQRVTLRCSPRSGDLSVYWYQQSLDQGLQFLIQYYNGEERAKGNILERFSAQQFPDLHSELNLSSLELGDSALYFCASSATGYGGELFFGEGSRLTVL.

This clone was recorded once. The chain is built from TRBV10-2 and TRBJ1-2, with 7 positions matching TRBD1. The germline V gene has CDR1 WSHSY and CDR2 SAAADI. The CDR3 runs to 15 residues. Trimming removed 0 bases from V and 4 bases from J; junction bases left unmatched: 5. The DNA of the CDR3 is TGCGCCAGCAGTGAGTCAGCGACAGGGTCCTATGGCTACACCTTC. Translated: CASSESATGSYGYTF.

The rearrangement links TRBV24-1 to TRBJ2-5, with D possibly being TRBD2 (6 bases). This CDR3 spans 14 amino acids. CDR1 is KGHDR, CDR2 SFDVKD, per germline. Trimming pared 1 base from V and 7 bases from J, leaving 12 bases between. The CDR3 sequence is CATSDLGQGGTQYF. The CDR3 DNA reads TGTGCCACCAGTGATTTAGGGCAGGGAGGGACCCAGTACTTC.

This sequence joins TRBV7-8 and TRBJ1-6, with D possibly being TRBD1 (5 bases). There are 15 residues in the CDR3. Germline CDR1 reads SGHVS; CDR2 reads FQNEAQ. The V end was cut by 5 bases, the J end by 9 bases, with 17 bases between. The CDR3 region is CASSVDGPRGSPLHF. The CDR3 region has the DNA TGTGCCAGCAGCGTAGACGGGCCTAGGGGTTCACCCCTCCACTTT.

This chain joins TRBV29-1 and TRBJ2-1, with TRBD2 as a possible D gene (5 bases). Germline-derived CDR1 and CDR2 are SQVTM and ANQGSEA. With 8 bases removed from V and 8 bases from J, the gap between germline ends came to 13 bases. The CDR3 runs to 11 residues. CDR3 sequence reads: CSTSGLDEQFF. The CDR3 DNA is TGCAGCACTTCAGGACTGGATGAGCAGTTCTTC.

The rearrangement uses TRBV10-3 and TRBJ2-7, with 7 bases aligning to TRBD1. The germline V gene encodes CDR1 ENHRY and CDR2 SYGVKD. There are 14 residues in the CDR3. After removal of 0 bases from V and 4 bases from J, the junction contained 3 bases not matched to a gene. As DNA, the CDR3 is TGTGCCATCAGTGAGTCAGAGGGGGCGTACGAGCAGTACTTC. Protein sequence: CAISESEGAYEQYF.

The chain employs TRBV7-9 and TRBJ2-1; TRBD1 aligns across 7 bases. Germline V gene data show CDR1 as SEHNR and CDR2 as FQNEAQ (reference sequence). This CDR3 is 16 amino acids long. The junction had 12 bases not matched to a gene; V was cut back by 5 bases and J by 5 bases. The CDR3 loop reads CASSPDRVITNNEQFF. The DNA of the CDR3 is TGTGCCAGCAGCCCAGACAGGGTGATCACGAACAATGAGCAGTTCTTC.

J is TRBJ2-7 and V is TRBV18; possibly TRBD2 for D (6 bases). CDR1 and CDR2 (germline): KGHSH, LQKENI. The CDR3 totals 15 residues. The V end was cut by 5 bases, the J end by 2 bases, with 16 bases between. As DNA, the CDR3 is TGTGCCAGCTCAGCCCGGGACTGGGGAGCCTACGAGCAGTACTTC. This sequence encodes CASSARDWGAYEQYF.

The chain uses TRBV5-1 and TRBJ2-7; tentatively, D is TRBD2 (6 bases). The V gene's germline CDR1 is SGHRS and CDR2 YFSETQ. CDR3 length equals 14 residues. The V end was cut by 1 base, the J end by 1 base, with 9 bases between. CDR3 region: CASSLSGESYEQYF. The DNA for the CDR3 is TGCGCCAGCAGCTTGTCGGGGGAGTCCTACGAGCAGTACTTC.

The rearrangement uses TRBV29-1 and TRBJ2-3; the D is unclear. Germline V lookup: CDR1 SQVTM, CDR2 ANQGSEA. The CDR3 is 13 amino acids. Between the trimmed V and J ends, which lost 4 bases and 5 bases, there was a span of 13 bases. DNA for the CDR3: TGCAGCGTTGGTGAGGTGGTGGGAGATACGCAGTATTTT. As protein: CSVGEVVGDTQYF.

The sample holds many counts of this clone. V usage is TRBV2 and J usage is TRBJ2-2; TRBD1 might be the D (6 bases). The CDR3 covers 14 residues. Germline CDR1 SNHLY, CDR2 FYNNEI. Trimming removed 5 bases at V and 0 bases at J, with 7 bases between. The CDR3 sequence is CASSWTANTGELFF. CDR3 nucleotides: TGTGCCAGCAGTTGGACAGCGAACACCGGGGAGCTGTTTTTT.

The chain has TRBV15 and TRBJ2-7; maybe TRBD1 (5 bases). Trimming took 0 bases from V and 3 from J, leaving 9 bases between them. The V gene's germline CDR1 is LNHNV and CDR2 YYDKDF (reference sequence). The CDR3 has 14 residues. The CDR3: CATSRDQGSYEQYF. The CDR3 DNA is TGTGCCACCAGCAGAGATCAGGGAAGCTACGAGCAGTACTTC.

This clone was seen once. This rearrangement joins TRBV18 to TRBJ1-5; 9 nucleotides align to TRBD1. CDR1 and CDR2 from the germline V gene are KGHSH and LQKENI. The trim removed 0 bases at V and 7 bases at J, leaving 7 bases unmatched. This CDR3 contains 16 residues. The CDR3 loop reads CASSPPNGQGHQPQHF. The CDR3 coding sequence is TGTGCCAGCTCACCACCCAACGGACAGGGGCACCAGCCCCAGCATTTT.

The chain combines TRBV5-1 with TRBJ2-5; weak D call: TRBD2 (6 bases). Germline values: CDR1 SGHRS, CDR2 YFSETQ. V was trimmed by 3 bases and J by 5 bases, leaving 14 bases between them. The CDR3 length is 14 residues. The CDR3 is CASSSGLGEETQYF. The DNA of the CDR3 is TGCGCCAGCAGCTCGGGACTGGGGGAGGAGACCCAGTACTTC.

This sequence joins TRBV11-3 and TRBJ2-7, with 8 positions matching TRBD2. CDR1 and CDR2 from the germline V gene are SGHNT and YENEEA. The CDR3 covers 15 residues. Unmatched junction bases numbered 6, after V lost 3 bases and J lost 2 bases. CDR3 region: CASSFGGSGAYEQYF. The CDR3 region has the DNA TGTGCCAGCAGCTTTGGAGGTAGCGGGGCCTACGAGCAGTACTTC.

The J gene is TRBJ2-1, the V gene TRBV30; tentative D call: TRBD1 (5 bases). The germline V gene encodes CDR1 GTSNPN and CDR2 SVGIG (reference sequence). The CDR3 is 14 residues long. Trimming took 4 bases from V and 5 from J, leaving 15 bases between them. The CDR3 reads CAWKAGLTNNEQFF. The CDR3 DNA sequence: TGTGCCTGGAAGGCAGGGTTAACCAACAATGAGCAGTTCTTC.

V is TRBV5-4 and J is TRBJ2-5, with 7 bases fitting TRBD1. V gave up 1 base and J gave up 5 bases; unmatched junction bases: 5. The CDR3 runs to 14 residues. Per germline, CDR1 SGHNT and CDR2 YYREEE (reference sequence). The CDR3 DNA is TGTGCCAGCAGCTTGAAAGGGGGCGCTGAGACCCAGTACTTC. This sequence encodes CASSLKGGAETQYF.

The chain carries TRBV18 and TRBJ2-5; a weak D match, TRBD2 (5 bases). This CDR3 is built from 17 residues. Trimming shortened V by 0 bases and J by 1 base, and 15 bases separated the two germline ends. Germline values: CDR1 KGHSH, CDR2 LQKENI. CDR3 loop: CASSPPEVAYPQETQYF. The CDR3 nucleotides are TGTGCCAGCTCACCACCGGAAGTAGCGTATCCCCAAGAGACCCAGTACTTC.

This chain links TRBV29-1 with TRBJ2-5; 7 nucleotides match TRBD1. With 3 bases clipped from V and 1 base from J, the junction kept 8 bases outside the gene matches. Per germline, CDR1 SQVTM and CDR2 ANQGSEA. This CDR3 comprises 15 residues. The CDR3 nucleotides are TGCAGCGTTGACCTCACAGGGGCCCTCCAAGAGACCCAGTACTTC. As protein: CSVDLTGALQETQYF.

The chain has TRBV6-5 and TRBJ1-5; D unresolved. Per the germline V gene, CDR1 is MNHEY and CDR2 is SVGAGI. Trimming removed 8 bases from V and 4 bases from J, with 15 bases in between. This CDR3 is built from 14 residues. CDR3 sequence: CASRGVTGNQPQHF. The CDR3 DNA is TGTGCCAGCCGCGGGGTGACGGGGAATCAGCCCCAGCATTTT.

The gene calls are TRBV30 and TRBJ1-1, with unresolved D. Trimming shortened V by 0 bases and J by 5 bases, and 10 bases separated the two germline ends. This CDR3 is 13 amino acids long. CDR1 GTSNPN and CDR2 SVGIG come from the germline V gene (reference sequence). CDR3 protein: CAWSVLLPTEAFF. The CDR3 bases are TGTGCCTGGAGTGTACTACTTCCGACTGAAGCTTTCTTT.

This chain connects TRBV7-2 to TRBJ2-2, with 10 bases aligning to TRBD2. The CDR3 runs 15 residues. CDR1 and CDR2 from the germline V gene are SGHTA and FQGNSA. After removal of 6 bases from V and 1 base from J, the junction contained 2 bases not matched to a gene. DNA for the CDR3: TGTGCCAGCAGGAGGACTAGCGGGAACACCGGGGAGCTGTTTTTT. Translation: CASRRTSGNTGELFF.

The CDR3 DNA sequence: TGTGCCAGCTCATTGGCCAGGGATGAAAAACTGTTTTTT. Its translation: CASSLARDEKLFF. The chain employs TRBV18 and TRBJ1-4; tentatively, D is TRBD1 (5 bases). The CDR3 length is 13 residues. Germline V gives CDR1 KGHSH, CDR2 LQKENI. Trimming pared 5 bases from V and 6 bases from J, leaving 10 bases between.